This T cell receptor (beta chain) was captured in a study of a mutant IDH1 vaccine in newly diagnosed glioma. Study-wide background: The patients received vaccinations eight times, in weeks 1, 3, 5, 7, 11, 15, 19 and 23. Most patients had radiochemotherapy with temozolomide before enrollment; others had one alone.

This CDR3 region has 18 residues. The J segment lost 0 bases and the V segment lost 4 bases, leaving 8 bases of the junction unmatched. The V gene's germline CDR1 is SGHNT and CDR2 YYREEE (reference sequence). Noted time point: week 5, during vaccination. The vaccine gave 300 ug of a 20-mer mutant IDH1 peptide subcutaneously per dose. Details on this clone: Its antigen is not known.

Sequenced by immunoSEQ multiplex PCR; TCRdb stores in-frame clones only, minus some. The sample comprises about 56,000 clones, just under 90% of which are singletons, and about 4.6% rests with the top ten. Material: PBMCs, obtained from a glioma patient whose treatment included an IDH1 peptide vaccine. The chain carries TRBV5-4 and TRBJ2-3; 13 positions agree with TRBD2. The receptor was derived from a woman aged 40 to 50 with glioma. Here the CDR3 reads CASSGGTSGAISTDTQYF. The DNA of the CDR3 is TGTGCCAGCAGCGGGGGGACTAGCGGGGCAATTAGCACAGATACGCAGTATTTT.